One TCR beta chain is described in this entry. This entry belongs to a study of blood T cell repertoires in COVID-19. This table comes from immunoSEQ multiplex PCR, and its TCRdb copy is limited to in-frame clones, with some not included. Altogether fewer than 450,000 clones are present, about 90% being singletons, with the ten largest covering under 1.3%. Specimen: PBMCs or T cells enriched from blood (not recorded which). The TCR originated in a woman in her 30s who had recovered from COVID-19.

For the CDR3, the DNA is TGTGCCAGCAGCTTGATGGGGGGGATCCATAACTATGGCTACACCTTC. Encoded protein: CASSLMGGIHNYGYTF. The chain employs TRBV12-1 and TRBJ1-2. TRBV12-1 is a pseudogene segment. CDR3 length equals 16 residues.